This is a list of T cell receptor beta chains from one sample in a study of blood T cell repertoires in COVID-19. The data were produced by immunoSEQ multiplex PCR, yet TCRdb's version contains in-frame clones alone and is incomplete. The data hold some 190,000 clones, with roughly 85% observed a single time. The material sequenced was peripheral blood. The receptors come from a man in his sixties with acute or convalescent COVID-19. Both conserved end residues are trimmed from each CDR3. The D gene is left open where the match is weak. Only part of the rows carry a size: once, few, many, or a class if the clone is expanded.

j_call v_call clone_size d_call cdr3_aa
TRBJ1-6 TRBV30 NA NA AWSVRSGSSYNSPLH
TRBJ2-3 TRBV14 NA TRBD1 ASSRWTGDTDTQY
TRBJ2-7 TRBV5-1 NA TRBD1 ASSPRQGASLEQY
TRBJ1-5 TRBV3-1/TRBV3-2 NA TRBD1 ASSQGTGSNNQPQH
TRBJ2-1 TRBV3-1/TRBV3-2 NA NA ASSQALSPPYNEQF
TRBJ2-2 TRBV4-2 few TRBD2 ASSQGGGNTGELF
TRBJ2-7 TRBV3-1/TRBV3-2 NA TRBD1 ASSQDPNRGYEQY
TRBJ1-6 TRBV6-5 NA NA ASSLQGSGLH
TRBJ1-2 TRBV5-8 NA NA ASSLEAGTNYGYT
TRBJ1-2 TRBV5-4 NA TRBD1 ASSRTGFGYT
TRBJ1-2 TRBV5-1 NA NA ASSDGSYGYT
TRBJ2-6 TRBV11-2 once NA ASSLRDKGYSGANVLT
TRBJ1-2 TRBV5-8 NA NA ASSLPGIRFYGYT
TRBJ1-4 TRBV29-1 NA TRBD1 SVDGKGTGSEKLF
TRBJ1-3 TRBV6-5 NA TRBD1 ASSRDRAGNTIY
TRBJ2-2 TRBV19 NA TRBD2 ASSIYPGTSIGELF
TRBJ2-1 TRBV5-1 NA TRBD1 ASSLGQGFRDEQF
TRBJ2-3 TRBV5-1 NA NA ASNRGSTDTQY
TRBJ2-3 TRBV28 NA TRBD2 ASSPGLAGWSDTQY
TRBJ2-1 TRBV19 NA NA ASSIISGEQF
TRBJ2-5 TRBV19 NA TRBD2 ASSFSGTRTSETQY
TRBJ2-1 TRBV5-1 NA TRBD2 ASSLGASGPYNEQF
TRBJ2-5 TRBV5-5 NA TRBD2 ASSLAIAGGGETQY
TRBJ1-4 TRBV5-1 NA TRBD1 ASREGTGNEKLF
TRBJ1-2 TRBV28 NA TRBD1 ASSSGQGAGGYT
TRBJ1-1 TRBV6-2/TRBV6-3 NA NA ASSAPSQPRGTEAF
TRBJ1-6 TRBV18 NA TRBD1 ASSQTGTNSPLH
TRBJ1-2 TRBV28 NA TRBD1 ASSSGGYGYT
TRBJ2-6 TRBV7-2 NA TRBD2 ASSPGGVMGSGANVLT
TRBJ1-1 TRBV21-1 NA NA ASDKPGQKNTEAF
TRBJ1-1 TRBV7-3 NA NA ASSLRPAGMNTEAF
TRBJ1-6 TRBV19 NA NA ASKSDTYSPLH
TRBJ1-1 TRBV27 few NA ASSRDSVNTEAF
TRBJ2-7 TRBV19 NA NA ASSIGGRLTNYEQY
TRBJ2-7 TRBV6-5 NA TRBD2 ASTTGLGPYEQY
TRBJ2-2 TRBV9 NA NA ASSVARDGPSTGELF
TRBJ2-5 TRBV5-1 NA NA ASSPQGRAAETQY
TRBJ2-5 TRBV7-9 NA NA ASSYQTGIETQY
TRBJ2-1 TRBV2 NA TRBD2 ASSPSGRAGNEQF
TRBJ2-7 TRBV6-5 NA TRBD2 ASSAQRESYEQY
TRBJ1-1 TRBV27 NA NA ASSLRGLSMNTEAF
TRBJ1-3 TRBV2 NA NA ASRLVVGNTIY
TRBJ1-4 TRBV4-2 NA NA ASSRAWRNEKLF
TRBJ2-7 TRBV5-4 NA NA ASSLGQGTPYEQY